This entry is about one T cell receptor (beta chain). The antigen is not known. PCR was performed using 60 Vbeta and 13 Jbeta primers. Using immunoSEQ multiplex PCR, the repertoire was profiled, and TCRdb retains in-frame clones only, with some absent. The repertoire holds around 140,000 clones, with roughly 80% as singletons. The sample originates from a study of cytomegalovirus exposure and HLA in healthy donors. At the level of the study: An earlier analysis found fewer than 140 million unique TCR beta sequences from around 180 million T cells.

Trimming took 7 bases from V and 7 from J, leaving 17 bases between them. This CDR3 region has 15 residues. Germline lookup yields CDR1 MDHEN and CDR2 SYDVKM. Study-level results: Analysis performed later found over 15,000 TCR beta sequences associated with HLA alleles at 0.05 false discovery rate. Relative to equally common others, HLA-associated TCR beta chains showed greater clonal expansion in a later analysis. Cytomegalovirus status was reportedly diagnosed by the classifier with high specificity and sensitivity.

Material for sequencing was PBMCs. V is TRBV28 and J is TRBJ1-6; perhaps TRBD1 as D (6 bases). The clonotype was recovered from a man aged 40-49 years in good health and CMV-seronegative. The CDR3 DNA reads TGTGCCAGCAAAAGCCCGACAGGTGGAAATTCACCCCTCCACTTT. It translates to CASKSPTGGNSPLHF.